Following are 18 T cell receptor beta chains from one sample sequenced in a study of tumor and adjacent non-tumor tissue in lung cancer. No cell sorting was done before RNA was extracted from the tissue. Three rounds of nested PCR, following a modified ARM-PCR protocol, produced the TCRbeta library. In TCRdb, the multiplex PCR reads were re-called with MiXCR into one record per CDR3 protein. In the table there are approximately 90,000 distinct CDR3 sequences, around 59% of which are singletons. Sample: lung tumor tissue. The receptor set was obtained from a man between 65 and 79 years old with non-small cell lung cancer.

This sequence joins TRBV2 and TRBJ2-3, with 12 bases fitting TRBD2. CDR1 is SNHLY and CDR2 is FYNNEI in the germline V gene. CDR3 length equals 16 residues. J lost 0 bases, V lost 11 bases, and 9 bases had no gene match. The CDR3 sequence: CAADTGLAGSTDTQYF. The CDR3 region has the DNA TGTGCCGCCGATACCGGACTAGCGGGAAGCACAGATACGCAGTATTTT.

This clonotype was recorded a few times. A much bigger clone sits one base away, suggesting this may be a read error. The chain is built from TRBV10-2 and TRBJ2-1; tentatively, D is TRBD1 (6 bases). The CDR3 length is 14 residues. CDR1 is WSHSY and CDR2 is SAAADI in the germline V gene. As DNA, the CDR3 is TGCGCCGGCAGGGGCGGACCCGTCGGGGATGAGCAGTTCTTC. Translation gives CAGRGGPVGDEQFF.

This clonotype was seen ten or more times. The chain carries TRBV29-1 and TRBJ2-2; the D gene is possibly TRBD1 (6 bases). The V end was cut by 7 bases, the J end by 2 bases, with 11 bases between. Germline values: CDR1 SQVTM, CDR2 ANQGSEA. CDR3 length equals 13 residues. In DNA form, the CDR3 reads TGCAGCGGCCGGGACACCAACACCGGGGAGCTGTTTTTT. It codes for CSGRDTNTGELFF.

The genes are TRBV11-2 and TRBJ2-2, with TRBD2 identical over 8 bases. The CDR3 extends over 15 amino acids. The germline gives CDR1 SGHAT, CDR2 FQNNGV. With 5 bases clipped from V and 10 bases from J, the junction kept 12 bases outside the gene matches. CDR3 protein: CASSIWLAGTVELFF. The DNA for the CDR3 is TGTGCCAGCAGCATATGGCTAGCGGGCACTGTGGAGCTGTTTTTT.

Remarks on this clonotype: One end of the junction varies from germline; a read error may be responsible. The V call is TRBV5-4, the J call TRBJ2-5; perhaps D is TRBD1 or TRBD2 (5 bases each). This CDR3 region has 15 residues. Looked up from germline, CDR1 is SGHNT and CDR2 is YYREEE (reference sequence). DNA of the CDR3: TGTGTCAGCAGCATCTGGGACCGGTGGAGAGAGGCCCAGTACTTC. Translating it yields CVSSIWDRWREAQYF.

In regard to this clonotype: At one end the junction does not follow the germline gene, possibly because of a read error. The rearrangement joins TRBV11-2 to TRBJ1-5; TRBD1 matches 9 bases. CDR1 SGHAT and CDR2 FQNNGV come from the germline V gene. There are 14 residues in the CDR3. The CDR3 DNA reads TGTACCAGCAGCCTCGGACAGGGGAGCCGGCCCCAGCATTTT. Residues: CTSSLGQGSRPQHF.

For this clonotype: The junction does not match germline at one end; this may be a read error. The V call is TRBV5-5, the J call TRBJ2-1; either TRBD1 or TRBD2 may fit D (5 bases each). Looked up from germline, CDR1 is SGHKS and CDR2 is YYEKEE (reference sequence). The CDR3 spans 14 residues. In nucleotides, the CDR3 is TGTACCAGCAGCTTGTCCCGGGGCGGTGGCCAGCAGTTCTTC. Its translation is CTSSLSRGGGQQFF.

This clonotype was detected only a few times. Since a much larger clone is just one base distant, this may be a read error. V is TRBV29-1 and J is TRBJ2-5; no reliable D call. V gave up 8 bases and J gave up 4 bases, with 8 bases separating them. From germline, CDR1 is SQVTM and CDR2 ANQGSEA. The CDR3 has 10 amino acids. The CDR3 DNA reads TGCAGCACCGGAATAGAGACCCAGTACTTC. This encodes CSTGIETQYF. Supplemented by reference TRBV29-1 and TRBJ2-5, the full variable domain reads SAVISQKPSRDICQRGTSLTIQCQVDSQVTMMFWYRQQPGQSLTLIATANQGSEATYESGFVIDKFPISRPNLTFSTLTVSNMSPEDSSIYLCSTGIETQYFGPGTRLLVL.

This clonotype was observed a handful of times. The chain couples TRBV29-1 to TRBJ2-3, with D perhaps given as TRBD1 or TRBD2 (5 bases each). The V gene lost 3 bases and the J gene lost 2 bases, with 9 bases spanning the gap. Germline V lookup: CDR1 SQVTM, CDR2 ANQGSEA. The CDR3 has 13 residues. DNA of the CDR3: TGCAGCGTTGACTGGGGGAACACAGATACGCAGTATTTT. This gives the protein CSVDWGNTDTQYF.

Note on this clonotype: Germline is not matched at one junction end, which may reflect a read error. V and J are TRBV11-2 and TRBJ1-2; TRBD1 aligns across 7 bases. The CDR3 has 14 amino acids. The germline V gene encodes CDR1 SGHAT and CDR2 FQNNGV. The CDR3 protein is CVSSLRGRGGGHSF. The CDR3 nucleotides are TGTGTCAGCAGCTTAAGGGGGCGAGGGGGCGGCCACAGCTTC.

Of note for this clonotype: The missing conserved phenylalanine or tryptophan at the end of this CDR3 makes a read error likely. The chain carries TRBV4-1 and TRBJ2-3; D ambiguous. This CDR3 contains 14 residues. V shed 0 bases and J shed 5 bases, with 9 bases lying between them. Looked up from germline, CDR1 is MGHRA and CDR2 is YSYEKL. The CDR3 loop is CASSQDLPGDTQYL. DNA for the CDR3: TGCGCCAGCAGCCAAGACCTACCGGGAGATACGCAGTATTTA.

The rearrangement uses TRBV29-1 and TRBJ2-2; D ambiguous. Germline V gives CDR1 SQVTM, CDR2 ANQGSEA. The CDR3 is 16 residues long. CDR3 DNA: TGCAGTGTGATCCCGGGCCAAATGTCCAACACCGGGGAGCTGTTTTTT. It encodes CSVIPGQMSNTGELFF.

Notes on this clonotype: This CDR3 fails to terminate in the conserved phenylalanine or tryptophan, so it likely reflects a read error. This chain links TRBV11-2 with TRBJ2-7; 11 bases fit TRBD2. The CDR3 loop spans 14 amino acids. CDR1 SGHAT and CDR2 FQNNGV come from the germline V gene. This chain's CDR3 is CDSSPRTSGYEQYL. The CDR3 coding sequence is TGTGACAGCAGCCCGAGGACTAGCGGGTACGAGCAGTACCTC.

As concerns this clonotype: Since a much larger clone is just one base distant, this may be a read error. No DNA is shown, since the ends of the CDR3 on it are uncertain; the CDR3 is the one TCRdb lists. This chain connects TRBV20-1 to TRBJ2-1; the table's D call, TRBD2, has no DNA check behind it. The CDR3 length is 15 residues, termini included. CDR1 is DFQATT, CDR2 SNEGSKA, per germline (reference sequence). CDR3: CSASEVAGGAKERFF.

This rearrangement joins TRBV5-1 to TRBJ2-5; 10 nucleotides match TRBD2. Per germline, CDR1 SGHRS and CDR2 YFSETQ. V lost 9 bases and J lost 5; bases outside the gene matches: 7. The CDR3 contains 13 residues. The CDR3 sequence: CATRLAGGETQYF. DNA for the CDR3: TGCGCCACTAGACTAGCGGGTGGGGAGACCCAGTACTTC. Looking up the rest from reference TRBV5-1 and TRBJ2-5 gives the full variable domain: KAGVTQTPRYLIKTRGQQVTLSCSPISGHRSVSWYQQTPGQGLQFLFEYFSETQRNKGNFPGRFSGRQFSNSRSEMNVSTLELGDSALYLCATRLAGGETQYFGPGTRLLVL.

The rearrangement uses TRBV11-2 and TRBJ1-2; D remains ambiguous. The CDR3 sequence is 13 residues long. Trimming removed 0 bases from V and 12 bases from J, with 14 bases in between. CDR1 is SGHAT, CDR2 FQNNGV, per germline. The CDR3 nucleotides are TGTGCCAGCAGCTTAGAAGGTGGGTCCGGCAACACCTTC. Encoded protein: CASSLEGGSGNTF.

This rearrangement joins TRBV11-2 to TRBJ2-3; D is unresolved. Looked up from germline, CDR1 is SGHAT and CDR2 is FQNNGV. The CDR3 extends over 11 amino acids. Trimming took off 9 bases at V and 4 bases at J, with 8 bases between the two ends. The CDR3 region is CASRRADTQYF. CDR3 in DNA: TGTGCCAGTAGAAGGGCAGATACGCAGTATTTT.

This clonotype was counted between two and nine times. A much larger clone sits a single nucleotide away, making a read error possible. This chain links TRBV12-3 or TRBV12-4 with TRBJ2-3; 9 bases are a match to TRBD1. Trimming at V came to 6 bases and at J to 4 bases, leaving 8 bases not matched to a gene. This CDR3 is built from 15 residues. CDR3 in DNA: TGTGCCAGCAGCATCCGGACAGGGGCTGCAGATACGCAGTATTTT. Protein sequence: CASSIRTGAADTQYF.